Described below is a single TCR beta chain sequence and its context. What it binds is unknown. This record comes from a study of blood T cells in healthy people across ages. Primers used in a second PCR of about 7 to 12 cycles were a sample-barcoded 5' primer and a J-beta primer mix. Each CDR3 protein is one row after TCRdb ran MiXCR on the 5' RACE reads. The table includes about 1.6 million distinct CDR3 sequences, about 35% detected once. Study-wide findings and caveats: Unsorted PBMC input precluded a conclusive naive versus antigen-experienced comparison. The recorded TCR beta diversity per million T cells decreased in a roughly linear manner with age.

The sample, around 10 milliliters of peripheral blood, was drawn from each donor. Sequenced input: blood. The clonotype was recovered from a woman aged 25-40 years in good health.

CDR3 sequence (DNA): TGTGCCAGCACCCCAGGCGGGAGCAACAATGAGCAGTTCTTC. Residues: CASTPGGSNNEQFF. V gene TRBV9 combines with J gene TRBJ2-1, with 7 bases matching TRBD2. This CDR3 has 14 residues. Trimming at V came to 6 bases and at J to 5 bases, leaving 8 bases not matched to a gene. The germline CDR1 and CDR2 sequences are SGDLS and YYNGEE.